This T cell receptor beta chain was obtained from a study of blood T cell repertoires in COVID-19. About the research overall: T cells, B-cell-depleted T cells, or PBMCs provided the cDNA or gDNA that served as material.

The trim removed 6 bases at V and 4 bases at J, leaving 11 bases unmatched. The CDR3 length is 15 residues. CDR1 is ENHRY, CDR2 SYGVKD, per germline. In the authors' workflow: Reference gene primer amplification in the assay estimated nucleated cell counts. Produced via immunoSEQ multiplex PCR; TCRdb's table is partial and in-frame only. That table is the source of V, J and clone size, and D and trimming were worked out from the DNA. The sample has 200,000 to 300,000 clones; around 80% are singletons. This clone was seen at least ten times. The chain recombines TRBV10-3 with TRBJ1-1, with 7 bases that match TRBD1. This TCR was sampled from a man aged 35 to 55 who had recovered from COVID-19. The sample consisted of peripheral blood. CDR3 coding DNA: TGTGCCATCAGCGACAGGGACCTAGGGATCACTGAAGCTTTCTTT. This codes for CAISDRDLGITEAFF.